A single sample is the source of the 24 T cell receptor beta chains below, sequenced in a study of CD8 T cells in Susac syndrome. Random hexamers were used to reverse transcribe the RNA input (roughly 0.5 to 1 ug). TCRdb re-derived calls from the immunoSEQ multiplex PCR reads in MiXCR, one entry per CDR3 protein. Of about 150,000 distinct CDR3 sequences in the sample, under 97% are singletons; the top ten hold 0.065% to 0.1%. The sequenced sample consisted of CD4+ T cells from PBMCs. The receptor source for this set is a human donor with Susac syndrome.

CDR3 nucleotide sequence: TGTGCCAGCAGCACTAATCGGCGTAGCACAGATACGCAGTATTTT. It translates to CASSTNRRSTDTQYF. The chain has TRBV12-3 or TRBV12-4 and TRBJ2-3; D ambiguous. Trimming cost V 6 bases and J 0 bases, with 13 bases left between them. CDR3 length: 15 amino acids.

The chain recombines TRBV28 with TRBJ2-4, with D unresolved. Trimming stripped 6 bases from V and 8 bases from J, with 8 bases between. Germline values: CDR1 MDHEN, CDR2 SYDVKM. The CDR3 extends over 11 amino acids. The DNA for the CDR3 is TGTGCCAGCAGGGGCTCCGACATTCAGTACTTC. It translates to CASRGSDIQYF. Supplemented by reference TRBV28 and TRBJ2-4, the full variable domain reads DVKVTQSSRYLVKRTGEKVFLECVQDMDHENMFWYRQDPGLGLRLIYFSYDVKMKEKGDIPEGYSVSREKKERFSLILESASTNQTSMYLCASRGSDIQYFGAGTRLSVL.

The chain combines TRBV6-5 with TRBJ2-6; TRBD1 aligns across 8 bases. Germline CDR1 is MNHEY and CDR2 is SVGAGI. CDR3 length equals 16 residues. V trimming: 4 bases; J trimming: 2 bases; junction bases outside the gene matches: 4. Here the CDR3 reads CASSLTGVAGANVLTF. The CDR3 DNA follows: TGTGCCAGCAGTTTGACAGGGGTCGCTGGGGCCAACGTCCTGACTTTC.

The chain uses TRBV2 and TRBJ1-5; 9 bases fit TRBD1. This CDR3 comprises 14 residues. Germline CDR1 SNHLY, CDR2 FYNNEI. With 7 bases clipped from V and 5 bases from J, the junction kept 6 bases outside the gene matches. DNA of the CDR3: TGTGCCAGCAACCCGGACAGGGGCGATCAGCCCCAGCATTTT. As protein: CASNPDRGDQPQHF. Drawing the rest from reference TRBV2 and TRBJ1-5, the complete variable domain is EPEVTQTPSHQVTQMGQEVILRCVPISNHLYFYWYRQILGQKVEFLVSFYNNEISEKSEIFDDQFSVERPDGSNFTLKIRSTKLEDSAMYFCASNPDRGDQPQHFGDGTRLSIL.

V gene TRBV28 combines with J gene TRBJ2-7; D remains unclear. Germline loops: CDR1 MDHEN, CDR2 SYDVKM. CDR3 size: 15 residues. Trimming removed 8 bases from V and 0 bases from J, with 17 bases in between. CDR3 nucleotide sequence: TGTGCCAGCCGCCCGCCGGGCAGCAGCTCCTACGAGCAGTACTTC. Translating it yields CASRPPGSSSYEQYF.

This clonotype has just one count. This sequence joins TRBV6-5 and TRBJ2-2; D perhaps matches TRBD2 (5 bases). Germline assignment: CDR1 MNHEY and CDR2 SVGAGI. The V end was cut by 8 bases, the J end by 0 bases, with 13 bases between. The CDR3 extends over 15 amino acids. In DNA form, the CDR3 reads TGTGCCAGCGCGGGTGCAACCACGAACACCGGGGAGCTGTTTTTT. Translating gives CASAGATTNTGELFF.

This sequence joins TRBV9 and TRBJ2-1, with 14 bases aligning to TRBD2. CDR1 is SGDLS, CDR2 YYNGEE, per germline. This CDR3 has 15 residues. Trimming took 4 bases from V and 10 from J; bases not matched to a gene: 7. The DNA of the CDR3 is TGTGCCAGCAGCCCCGGGACTAGCGGGAGTGCAGAGCAGTTCTTC. Translating gives CASSPGTSGSAEQFF.

In this sample, this clonotype turned up once. The genes are TRBV7-3 and TRBJ1-1; 7 bases are shared with TRBD1. The CDR3 runs to 13 residues. Losses at the gene ends were 4 bases for V and 11 bases for J; bases not matched to a gene: 10. Germline loops: CDR1 SGHTA, CDR2 FQGTGA. This CDR3 is CASSSGQAGNAFF. CDR3 DNA sequence: TGTGCCAGCAGCTCCGGACAGGCTGGTAATGCTTTCTTT.

The chain uses TRBV2 and TRBJ2-7; D not certain. CDR3 length: 11 amino acids. The V gene lost 5 bases and the J gene lost 6 bases, with 8 bases spanning the gap. CDR1 is SNHLY, CDR2 FYNNEI, per germline. CDR3 coding DNA: TGTGCCAGCAGTAGCTTCGTCGAGCAGTACTTC. It specifies CASSSFVEQYF.

The gene calls are TRBV18 and TRBJ1-3; TRBD1 is a possible D gene (6 bases). Per the germline V gene, CDR1 is KGHSH and CDR2 is LQKENI. The CDR3 spans 15 residues. Trimming left V 6 bases short and J 0 bases short, with 12 bases between. CDR3 in DNA: TGTGCCAGCTCGCAAGGACAGATCTCTGGAAACACCATATATTTT. Encoded protein: CASSQGQISGNTIYF. Full variable domain (outside the CDR3, taken from reference TRBV18 and TRBJ1-3): NAGVMQNPRHLVRRRGQEARLRCSPMKGHSHVYWYRQLPEEGLKFMVYLQKENIIDESGMPKERFSAEFPKEGPSILRIQQVVRGDSAAYFCASSQGQISGNTIYFGEGSWLTVV.

The chain recombines TRBV20-1 with TRBJ2-7, with D perhaps matching TRBD1 (5 bases). From germline, CDR1 is DFQATT and CDR2 SNEGSKA (reference sequence). This CDR3 has 12 amino acids. Trimming took 5 bases from V and 3 from J, leaving 11 bases between them. This chain's CDR3 is CSASTDLYEQYF. DNA for the CDR3: TGCAGTGCTTCGACAGATCTCTACGAGCAGTACTTC.

The gene calls are TRBV20-1 and TRBJ2-5; possibly TRBD2 for D (7 bases). The V and J ends lost 2 bases and 1 base respectively, with 17 bases between them. The CDR3 totals 16 residues. The germline V gene has CDR1 DFQATT and CDR2 SNEGSKA (reference sequence). CDR3 sequence reads: CSARPDWGGPQETQYF. CDR3 in DNA: TGCAGTGCTAGACCAGACTGGGGGGGGCCCCAAGAGACCCAGTACTTC.

This clonotype was seen just once. The chain carries TRBV2 and TRBJ1-5, with 8 bases aligning to TRBD1. Trimming at V came to 3 bases and at J to 4 bases, leaving 2 bases not matched to a gene. This CDR3 has 14 residues. From germline, CDR1 is SNHLY and CDR2 FYNNEI. The CDR3 region has the DNA TGTGCCAGCAGTGATGGGGACAGGAATCAGCCCCAGCATTTT. It encodes CASSDGDRNQPQHF.

The chain carries TRBV28 and TRBJ2-2; a possible D gene is TRBD2 (5 bases). This CDR3 has 16 amino acids. The V gene lost 6 bases and the J gene lost 2 bases, with 16 bases spanning the gap. Per germline, CDR1 MDHEN and CDR2 SYDVKM. The CDR3 DNA reads TGTGCCAGCAGCCCCTTCCGAACGGGAAACACCGGGGAGCTGTTTTTT. Translating it yields CASSPFRTGNTGELFF.

The rearrangement joins TRBV2 to TRBJ1-5, with D unclear. In germline, CDR1 is SNHLY, CDR2 FYNNEI. V lost 6 bases to trimming and J lost 6 bases, with 9 bases between them. CDR3 length equals 12 residues. In DNA form, the CDR3 reads TGTGCCAGCAGCCACGATAGTCAGCCCCAGCATTTT. Translating gives CASSHDSQPQHF. The variable domain in full, with the rest retrieved from reference TRBV2 and TRBJ1-5, is EPEVTQTPSHQVTQMGQEVILRCVPISNHLYFYWYRQILGQKVEFLVSFYNNEISEKSEIFDDQFSVERPDGSNFTLKIRSTKLEDSAMYFCASSHDSQPQHFGDGTRLSIL.

The chain combines TRBV6-1 with TRBJ2-7; the D gene is possibly TRBD1 (5 bases). V was pared by 6 bases and J by 2 bases, with 14 bases between. The CDR3 runs 14 residues. Germline V CDR1 and CDR2: MNHNS, SASEGT. The CDR3 here is CASRENRQPYEQYF. CDR3 DNA sequence: TGTGCCAGCAGGGAAAACCGACAGCCCTACGAGCAGTACTTC.

The chain uses TRBV6-5 and TRBJ2-3; TRBD1 matches 9 bases. J lost 6 bases, V lost 6 bases, and 7 bases had no gene match. The CDR3 runs 14 residues. Per germline, CDR1 MNHEY and CDR2 SVGAGI. CDR3: CASSLGQGLDTQYF. The CDR3 nucleotides read TGTGCCAGCAGCCTTGGACAGGGGTTGGATACGCAGTATTTT.

The V call is TRBV5-1, the J call TRBJ2-4; 8 bases map to TRBD1. The CDR3 loop spans 16 amino acids. Looked up from germline, CDR1 is SGHRS and CDR2 is YFSETQ. J gave up 15 bases and V 4 bases, and 21 bases lay outside the gene matches. DNA of the CDR3: TGCGCCAGCAGCCCCGGGGACAGGTCGGGTTCCTTTTATGGGTACTTC. Protein product: CASSPGDRSGSFYGYF.

This sequence joins TRBV7-9 and TRBJ1-4; D gene unclear. V was shortened by 1 base and J by 2 bases, with 11 bases between the two germline ends. Germline assignment: CDR1 SEHNR and CDR2 FQNEAQ (reference sequence). The CDR3 runs to 16 residues. Here the CDR3 reads CASSLGSTSTNEKLFF. CDR3 DNA: TGTGCCAGCAGCTTAGGTTCCACAAGCACTAATGAAAAACTGTTTTTT.

The chain has TRBV5-6 and TRBJ2-2; TRBD2 is a possible D gene (6 bases). The ends were cut back, 4 bases at V and 3 bases at J, with 19 bases in the middle. The CDR3 consists of 17 residues. Germline V gene sequence: CDR1 SGHDT, CDR2 YYEEEE. CDR3 region: CASSPGDRERHTGELFF. The DNA of the CDR3 is TGTGCCAGCAGCCCCGGGGACCGGGAGCGGCACACCGGGGAGCTGTTTTTT.

The J gene is TRBJ2-7, the V gene TRBV2; TRBD1 is a possible D gene (6 bases). Germline-derived CDR1 and CDR2 are SNHLY and FYNNEI. The length of the CDR3 is 13 residues. V was shortened by 3 bases and J by 2 bases, with 8 bases between the two germline ends. The CDR3 is CASSDRGAYEQYF. The CDR3 coding sequence is TGTGCCAGCAGTGACAGGGGCGCCTACGAGCAGTACTTC.

This chain uses TRBV29-1 with TRBJ2-5; TRBD2 might be the D (5 bases). Germline V CDR1 and CDR2: SQVTM, ANQGSEA. V gave up 4 bases and J gave up 5 bases, with 20 bases separating them. The CDR3 length is 15 residues. Here the CDR3 reads CSVVRPRGYVETQYF. The CDR3 DNA is TGCAGCGTTGTGAGGCCCCGGGGTTATGTTGAGACCCAGTACTTC.

The chain carries TRBV5-4 and TRBJ2-7; D remains ambiguous. CDR3 length: 13 amino acids. V shed 1 base and J shed 3 bases, with 8 bases lying between them. The germline gives CDR1 SGHNT, CDR2 YYREEE (reference sequence). The CDR3 loop reads CASSLIRFYEQYF. CDR3 DNA: TGTGCCAGCAGCTTGATCCGCTTCTACGAGCAGTACTTC.

The chain couples TRBV2 to TRBJ2-7; no definite D call. CDR3 length: 12 residues. The germline V gene has CDR1 SNHLY and CDR2 FYNNEI. V was clipped by 11 bases and J by 1 base, with 12 bases between them. The CDR3 nucleotides are TGTGCCGGCTCGACGGATTCCTACGAGCAGTACTTC. Its protein is CAGSTDSYEQYF.